The clone carrying this T cell receptor (beta chain) was counted at least ten times. The antigen is unknown. Newly diagnosed hyperthyroidism, duration under 2 months, in patients aged 18 to 65. Used for diagnoses were clinical symptoms, serum thyroxine and TRAb, thyroid ultrasound and orbital computed tomography. There were TCR beta CDR3 regions amplified from RNA transcripts. RT-PCR in the first round (using the HTBI primer set) targeted the TCR CDR3. TCRdb recomputed calls from the multiplex PCR reads with MiXCR, one row per CDR3 protein. The sample consists of approximately 480,000 distinct CDR3 sequences, less than 25% of them appearing once. The data are from a study of T cells in Graves' hyperthyroidism and ophthalmopathy. Whole-study findings and limits: Blood shared most expanded thyroid clonotypes above 0.001.

After removal of 3 bases from V and 4 bases from J, the junction contained 3 bases not matched to a gene. The CDR3 spans 14 residues. Germline V gene data show CDR1 as MNHEY and CDR2 as SMNVEV (reference sequence). Input material: blood. The clonotype originates from a man aged 18 to 30 with Graves' hyperthyroidism. V and J are TRBV27 and TRBJ1-1, with 9 positions matching TRBD1. CDR3: CASSFTGGGTEAFF. The CDR3 nucleotides are TGTGCCAGCAGTTTTACAGGGGGCGGCACTGAAGCTTTCTTT.